This TCR beta chain is drawn from a study of PD-1 blockade in classical Hodgkin lymphoma. J lost 4 bases, V lost 5 bases, and 9 bases had no gene match. CDR3 size: 16 residues. From germline, CDR1 is MDHEN and CDR2 SYDVKM. Study results and caveats: Whereas CD4+ TCR diversity had risen significantly by C4D1, CD8+ TCR diversity had not. Prior to therapy, complete responders displayed diversity much like that of newly diagnosed patients.

TCRdb keeps only in-frame clones here, not all; method: immunoSEQ multiplex PCR. This table holds roughly 92,000 clones, roughly 92% found once. As to this clone: Its antigen is as yet unknown.

Brentuximab vedotin exposure varied among the patients, all of whom had relapsed after autologous stem cell transplantation. This receptor was identified in a human donor with classical Hodgkin lymphoma. The sample was peripheral blood mononuclear cells (PBMCs), taken at baseline. This sequence joins TRBV28 and TRBJ1-5, with 9 nucleotides matching TRBD1. The CDR3 sequence: CASSSRQGGGNQPQHF. As DNA, the CDR3 is TGTGCCAGCAGTAGTAGACAGGGGGGCGGTAATCAGCCCCAGCATTTT.